The 16 T cell receptor beta chains below all came from one sample that was sequenced in a study of cytomegalovirus exposure and HLA in healthy donors. PCR primers comprised 60 Vbeta and 13 Jbeta primers. Data came from immunoSEQ multiplex PCR; TCRdb stores just in-frame clones and leaves some out. The sample has about 120,000 clones; around three quarters are singletons. The sample was PBMCs. The receptors come from a man aged 25-45 years in good health and CMV-seropositive.

This clone was counted a single time. The CDR3 DNA is TGTGCCAGTCGCGACTGGGGGCAGGGGAGAAATCAGCCCCAGCATTTT. Protein: CASRDWGQGRNQPQHF. This rearrangement joins TRBV19 to TRBJ1-5; D is perhaps TRBD1 (6 bases). Trimming stripped 8 bases from V and 4 bases from J, with 21 bases between. This CDR3 is built from 16 residues. Germline CDR1 is LNHDA and CDR2 is SQIVND (reference sequence).

The gene calls are TRBV5-5 and TRBJ1-3, with D unclear. V was clipped by 3 bases and J by 4 bases, with 14 bases between them. The CDR3 length is 15 residues. Germline CDR1 reads SGHKS; CDR2 reads YYEKEE (reference sequence). This CDR3 reads CASSCRLPRGNTIYF. CDR3 sequence (DNA): TGTGCCAGCAGCTGTCGACTGCCCCGGGGAAACACCATATATTTT.

The chain carries TRBV7-9 and TRBJ2-1, with 7 positions matching TRBD2. The CDR3 spans 16 residues. Germline loops: CDR1 SEHNR, CDR2 FQNEAQ (reference sequence). V lost 3 bases and J lost 5; bases outside the gene matches: 10. The CDR3 nucleotides read TGTGCCAGCAGCTTTACCCCCGGGGGGAGTAACAATGAGCAGTTCTTC. The encoded protein is CASSFTPGGSNNEQFF.

This clone was counted once. The CDR3 DNA is TGTGCCAGTAGCCAACAGGGGTTTGAGACCCAGTACTTC. Amino acid sequence: CASSQQGFETQYF. The V call is TRBV19, the J call TRBJ2-5, with 7 bases lining up with TRBD1. Looked up from germline, CDR1 is LNHDA and CDR2 is SQIVND (reference sequence). CDR3 size: 13 residues. Losses at the gene ends were 6 bases for V and 5 bases for J; bases not matched to a gene: 6. The full variable domain, completed using reference TRBV19 and TRBJ2-5, is DGGITQSPKYLFRKEGQNVTLSCEQNLNHDAMYWYRQDPGQGLRLIYYSQIVNDFQKGDIAEGYSVSREKKESFPLTVTSAQKNPTAFYLCASSQQGFETQYFGPGTRLLVL.

Of note for this clone: At one boundary the junction diverges from the germline segment, which might be a read error. This chain uses TRBV7-9 with TRBJ1-4, with TRBD1 identical over 7 bases. The CDR3 is 15 amino acids. Germline V lookup: CDR1 SEHNR, CDR2 FQNEAQ (reference sequence). The CDR3 sequence is CSSSAQGGENEKLFF. The CDR3 DNA follows: TGTTCCAGCAGCGCCCAGGGGGGCGAAAACGAAAAACTGTTTTTT.

The gene calls are TRBV5-1 and TRBJ2-2; the match to TRBD2 covers 7 bases. CDR1 and CDR2 from the germline V gene are SGHRS and YFSETQ. J lost 3 bases, V lost 1 base, and 0 bases had no gene match. The CDR3 has 14 amino acids. In DNA, the CDR3 is TGCGCCAGCAGCTTGAGCGGGGACACCGGGGAGCTGTTTTTT. Protein product: CASSLSGDTGELFF.

This rearrangement joins TRBV30 to TRBJ1-1; D remains ambiguous. CDR3 size: 12 residues. V was cut by 5 bases and J by 4 bases, with 11 bases left in between. In germline, CDR1 is GTSNPN, CDR2 SVGIG (reference sequence). Here the CDR3 DNA reads TGTGCCTGGTCGAGAGCGACCACTGAAGCTTTCTTT. The encoded protein is CAWSRATTEAFF.

The CDR3 is CAWVERLAGGETQYF. CDR3 nucleotides: TGTGCCTGGGTGGAGAGACTAGCGGGGGGGGAGACCCAGTACTTC. The genes are TRBV30 and TRBJ2-5; 14 bases match TRBD2. This CDR3 spans 15 amino acids. Germline V gene data show CDR1 as GTSNPN and CDR2 as SVGIG (reference sequence). V lost 5 bases and J lost 5; bases outside the gene matches: 7.

The chain joins TRBV28 to TRBJ2-3; maybe TRBD2 (7 bases). The CDR3 sequence is 14 residues long. Per the germline V gene, CDR1 is MDHEN and CDR2 is SYDVKM. Trimming cost V 3 bases and J 7 bases, with 14 bases left between them. The CDR3, as DNA: TGTGCCAGCAGTTTGGGGGGGCCGCCGAATACGCAGTATTTT. This codes for CASSLGGPPNTQYF. Based on the CDR3 plus reference TRBV28 and TRBJ2-3, the full variable domain is DVKVTQSSRYLVKRTGEKVFLECVQDMDHENMFWYRQDPGLGLRLIYFSYDVKMKEKGDIPEGYSVSREKKERFSLILESASTNQTSMYLCASSLGGPPNTQYFGPGTRLTVL.

The CDR3 is CASSLGTSGGAVETQYF. CDR3 coding DNA: TGTGCCAGCAGCTTAGGGACTAGCGGGGGTGCTGTAGAGACCCAGTACTTC. The V gene is TRBV7-8, the J gene TRBJ2-5; 13 positions agree with TRBD2. The CDR3 length is 17 residues. In germline, CDR1 is SGHVS, CDR2 FQNEAQ. V lost 1 base and J lost 4; bases outside the gene matches: 6.

In its sample, this clone was seen many times. The chain employs TRBV28 and TRBJ1-4; D is perhaps TRBD1 (5 bases). V was trimmed by 4 bases and J by 8 bases, leaving 14 bases between them. This CDR3 contains 14 residues. Per the germline V gene, CDR1 is MDHEN and CDR2 is SYDVKM. DNA for the CDR3: TGTGCCAGCAGTTCGGGGGGTGGAGGGGAAAAACTGTTTTTT. As protein: CASSSGGGGEKLFF.

The sample holds a few counts of this clone. The chain carries TRBV6-5 and TRBJ2-7; TRBD1 is a possible D gene (5 bases). V was trimmed by 6 bases and J by 3 bases, leaving 9 bases between them. Germline V lookup: CDR1 MNHEY, CDR2 SVGAGI. This CDR3 spans 12 amino acids. The CDR3 loop is CASSGQGYEQYF. The CDR3 nucleotides read TGTGCCAGCAGCGGGCAGGGCTACGAGCAGTACTTC.

This clone was detected a few times. The chain uses TRBV18 and TRBJ1-1, with D perhaps matching TRBD1 (6 bases). Germline CDR1 is KGHSH and CDR2 is LQKENI. Trimming cost V 2 bases and J 1 base, with 11 bases left between them. The CDR3 contains 15 residues. CDR3 in amino acids: CASSPEGVGNTEAFF. DNA of the CDR3: TGTGCCAGCTCACCAGAGGGGGTAGGGAACACTGAAGCTTTCTTT.

This chain uses TRBV28 with TRBJ2-3; TRBD2 matches at 7 bases. The germline gives CDR1 MDHEN, CDR2 SYDVKM. The CDR3 contains 16 residues. The trim removed 1 base at V and 0 bases at J, leaving 4 bases unmatched. The CDR3 coding sequence is TGTGCCAGCAGTTTATTAGCGGGCCCTAGCACAGATACGCAGTATTTT. It encodes CASSLLAGPSTDTQYF.

The rearrangement uses TRBV7-9 and TRBJ1-1, with 9 nucleotides matching TRBD1. The J segment lost 4 bases and the V segment lost 5 bases, leaving 5 bases of the junction unmatched. The CDR3 sequence is 14 residues long. CDR1 is SEHNR, CDR2 FQNEAQ, per germline (reference sequence). As DNA, the CDR3 is TGTGCCAGCAGCCACCCGACAGGGGGCACTGAAGCTTTCTTT. Translating gives CASSHPTGGTEAFF.

The genes are TRBV9 and TRBJ2-7; a weak D match, TRBD1 (7 bases). In germline, CDR1 is SGDLS, CDR2 YYNGEE. The CDR3 covers 15 residues. V was cut by 2 bases and J by 5 bases, with 17 bases left in between. The CDR3 loop is CASSVVVRGRHEQYF. The CDR3, as DNA: TGTGCCAGCAGCGTTGTAGTCAGGGGGAGGCACGAGCAGTACTTC.